This entry lists 7 T cell receptor beta chains sequenced from one sample in a study of shared clonotypes between healthy human individuals. Some clones are missing from TCRdb's copy, which holds only in-frame ones; the method was immunoSEQ multiplex PCR. The repertoire holds approximately 530,000 clones, about 96% seen once, with approximately 0.067% in the top ten. Sample: naive CD4+ T cells sorted from blood. Subset specified: CD45RA+ positively selected. The receptors come from a woman under 40 in good health.

The gene calls are TRBV5-1 and TRBJ2-5; 14 bases align to TRBD2. The CDR3 is 17 amino acids. After removal of 4 bases from V and 4 bases from J, the junction contained 9 bases not matched to a gene. Germline values: CDR1 SGHRS, CDR2 YFSETQ. The CDR3 here is CASSRTGTSGSPETQYF. The CDR3 bases are TGCGCCAGCAGCAGAACCGGGACTAGCGGGAGCCCAGAGACCCAGTACTTC.

CDR3 in amino acids: CASSLGSKETQYF. In DNA form, the CDR3 reads TGTGCCAGCAGCTTGGGAAGCAAAGAGACCCAGTACTTC. The V call is TRBV5-5, the J call TRBJ2-5; the D is unclear. V was pared by 0 bases and J by 3 bases, with 6 bases between. Per germline, CDR1 SGHKS and CDR2 YYEKEE (reference sequence). This CDR3 spans 13 amino acids. The full variable domain, with the rest looked up from reference TRBV5-5 and TRBJ2-5, is DAGVTQSPTHLIKTRGQQVTLRCSPISGHKSVSWYQQVLGQGPQFIFQYYEKEERGRGNFPDRFSARQFPNYSSELNVNALLLGDSALYLCASSLGSKETQYFGPGTRLLVL.

This sequence joins TRBV9 and TRBJ2-1; D ambiguous. Germline V gives CDR1 SGDLS, CDR2 YYNGEE. This CDR3 comprises 16 residues. Trimming shortened V by 0 bases and J by 7 bases, and 17 bases separated the two germline ends. The DNA for the CDR3 is TGTGCCAGCAGCGTAGGCCGGAGTGCTACTGGGAATGAGCAGTTCTTC. This gives the protein CASSVGRSATGNEQFF.

This chain connects TRBV28 to TRBJ1-1, with D hard to call. In germline, CDR1 is MDHEN, CDR2 SYDVKM. The ends were cut back, 5 bases at V and 4 bases at J, with 11 bases in the middle. This CDR3 region has 13 residues. Here the CDR3 DNA reads TGTGCCAGCAGTCTAGATAGCGTCACTGAAGCTTTCTTT. Amino acid sequence: CASSLDSVTEAFF.

The genes are TRBV15 and TRBJ2-2; tentatively, D is TRBD1 (5 bases). The CDR3 consists of 15 residues. Germline CDR1 reads LNHNV; CDR2 reads YYDKDF (reference sequence). V lost 1 base and J lost 8, with 14 bases in between. The CDR3 DNA is TGTGCCACCAGCAGAGGGGGCTACTTTGGAGGGGAGCTGTTTTTT. It codes for CATSRGGYFGGELFF.

The J gene is TRBJ2-5, the V gene TRBV5-1, with D hard to call. V was trimmed by 0 bases and J by 9 bases, leaving 12 bases between them. The CDR3 consists of 13 residues. Germline CDR1 is SGHRS and CDR2 is YFSETQ. The CDR3 loop reads CASSLGGVEPQYF. The CDR3 DNA sequence: TGCGCCAGCAGCTTGGGTGGGGTGGAGCCCCAGTACTTC.

This clone appeared a few times. The rearrangement links TRBV2 to TRBJ2-1, with D hard to call. Trimming shortened V by 3 bases and J by 10 bases, and 4 bases separated the two germline ends. CDR1 is SNHLY and CDR2 is FYNNEI in the germline V gene. The CDR3 is 10 residues long. CDR3 loop: CASSEEEQFF. The CDR3 DNA follows: TGTGCCAGCAGTGAGGAGGAGCAGTTCTTC.